Each of the 15 T cell receptor beta chains below was sequenced from the same sample in a study of CD8+ T cells in alopecia areata. RNA was extracted and reverse transcribed into cDNA as the sequencing template. Produced via immunoSEQ multiplex PCR; TCRdb's table is partial and in-frame only. Counted here are about 110,000 clones, about 50% occurring once; the ten biggest clones make up 20% to 25%. The sequenced sample was NKG2D-low CD8+ T cells sorted from blood. These receptors all come from a human donor with alopecia areata.

The chain is built from TRBV27 and TRBJ2-1; 7 bases align to TRBD2. V was clipped by 0 bases and J by 9 bases; unmatched bases: 8. Germline values: CDR1 MNHEY, CDR2 SMNVEV (reference sequence). CDR3 length: 15 residues. CDR3 sequence reads: CASSLSIAGESEQFF. The CDR3 DNA is TGTGCCAGCAGTTTATCGATTGCGGGAGAGAGTGAGCAGTTCTTC.

V is TRBV28 and J is TRBJ1-1; D gene ambiguous. V lost 7 bases and J lost 3, with 18 bases in between. Germline V gene lookup returns CDR1 MDHEN and CDR2 SYDVKM. The CDR3 length is 15 residues. In DNA form, the CDR3 reads TGTGCCAGCATTTCACCCGACTATAAGGACACTGAAGCTTTCTTT. It yields the protein CASISPDYKDTEAFF.

This clone occurred a few times. The chain recombines TRBV11-2 with TRBJ2-7; D perhaps matches TRBD2 (5 bases). Trimming removed 8 bases from V and 7 bases from J, with 24 bases in between. The V gene's germline CDR1 is SGHAT and CDR2 FQNNGV. This CDR3 contains 15 residues. The CDR3 spells CASVETGDYLGEQYF. CDR3 nucleotides: TGTGCCAGCGTCGAAACCGGGGATTATCTAGGGGAGCAGTACTTC.

The chain combines TRBV2 with TRBJ2-3; D may be TRBD1 (6 bases). CDR3 length: 13 residues. Germline CDR1 and CDR2: SNHLY and FYNNEI. The germline V and J ends were trimmed by 4 bases and 1 base, with 6 bases remaining between them. In nucleotides, the CDR3 is TGTGCCAGCAGTGGACAGGGCACAGATACGCAGTATTTT. Its translation: CASSGQGTDTQYF. The complete variable domain, with remaining parts taken from reference TRBV2 and TRBJ2-3, reads EPEVTQTPSHQVTQMGQEVILRCVPISNHLYFYWYRQILGQKVEFLVSFYNNEISEKSEIFDDQFSVERPDGSNFTLKIRSTKLEDSAMYFCASSGQGTDTQYFGPGTRLTVL.

This clone was recorded a few times. This chain joins TRBV28 and TRBJ2-7, with 8 bases matching TRBD1. The CDR3 consists of 12 residues. After removal of 6 bases from V and 6 bases from J, the junction contained 4 bases not matched to a gene. Germline CDR1 and CDR2: MDHEN and SYDVKM. CDR3 residues: CASRVTGGEQYF. The DNA for the CDR3 is TGTGCCAGCAGGGTTACAGGGGGCGAGCAGTACTTC.

This clone was seen only once. CDR3 region: CASSPSGRGWEQYF. CDR3 DNA sequence: TGCGCCAGCAGCCCTAGCGGGAGGGGGTGGGAGCAGTACTTC. V gene TRBV10-2 combines with J gene TRBJ2-7; 12 nucleotides match TRBD2. The ends lost 6 bases at V and 7 bases at J; junction bases unmatched: 7. Germline V lookup: CDR1 WSHSY, CDR2 SAAADI. The CDR3 has 14 residues.

This chain connects TRBV29-1 to TRBJ2-1; 10 bases align to TRBD2. There are 15 residues in the CDR3. Germline lookup yields CDR1 SQVTM and CDR2 ANQGSEA. V dropped 8 bases and J dropped 0; count of bases not matched to a gene: 7. The CDR3 here is CSLEREGSSYNEQFF. The DNA of the CDR3 is TGCAGCCTGGAGCGGGAGGGGAGCTCCTACAATGAGCAGTTCTTC.

This clone was detected a few times. The rearrangement uses TRBV2 and TRBJ2-5, with D unresolved. The germline V gene has CDR1 SNHLY and CDR2 FYNNEI. V dropped 3 bases and J dropped 1 base, with 9 bases sitting between them. The CDR3 covers 14 residues. The DNA for the CDR3 is TGTGCCAGCAGTGAGCAGGCGACCCAAGAGACCCAGTACTTC. Residues: CASSEQATQETQYF.

The chain has TRBV10-3 and TRBJ2-4; maybe TRBD1 (5 bases). Germline CDR1 and CDR2: ENHRY and SYGVKD. CDR3 length: 14 residues. The V gene lost 2 bases and the J gene lost 8 bases, with 13 bases spanning the gap. CDR3 sequence reads: CAISETKDSDIQYF. The CDR3 nucleotides are TGTGCCATCAGTGAGACGAAAGACAGCGACATTCAGTACTTC.

The chain recombines TRBV27 with TRBJ2-7, with 13 bases matching TRBD2. The CDR3 is 17 residues long. V shed 3 bases, J shed 4 bases, and the junction held 9 bases outside the gene matches. CDR1 and CDR2 (germline): MNHEY, SMNVEV (reference sequence). As DNA, the CDR3 is TGTGCCAGCAGTTTTAAGGCAGGGACTAGCGGGAAGTACGAGCAGTACTTC. This codes for CASSFKAGTSGKYEQYF.

This chain uses TRBV20-1 with TRBJ1-1; D not certain. Germline V CDR1 and CDR2: DFQATT, SNEGSKA (reference sequence). V was shortened by 2 bases and J by 7 bases, with 8 bases between the two germline ends. This CDR3 is 11 amino acids long. CDR3 protein: CSARFEIEAFF. The CDR3 DNA is TGCAGTGCTAGATTCGAGATTGAAGCTTTCTTT.

This clone occurred a few times. V is TRBV28 and J is TRBJ2-1, with 7 bases identical to TRBD2. Trimming removed 6 bases from V and 12 bases from J; junction bases left unmatched: 14. Per germline, CDR1 MDHEN and CDR2 SYDVKM. This CDR3 is 14 amino acids long. The CDR3 loop is CASSRGRAGRGQFF. The CDR3 DNA is TGTGCCAGCAGCCGAGGGCGAGCGGGGAGAGGGCAGTTCTTC.

The J gene is TRBJ2-2, the V gene TRBV2; TRBD1 matches at 9 bases. The length of the CDR3 is 14 residues. Germline trimming cut 8 bases from V and 6 bases from J; bases unmatched to any gene: 7. The germline gives CDR1 SNHLY, CDR2 FYNNEI. The CDR3 loop is CASHFRDRAGELFF. The CDR3 DNA is TGTGCCAGCCATTTCCGGGACAGGGCCGGGGAGCTGTTTTTT.

The rearrangement joins TRBV27 to TRBJ2-7; TRBD1 is a possible D gene (6 bases). The CDR3 contains 14 residues. The V end lost 8 bases, the J end lost 2 bases, and 16 bases lay between the germline ends. From germline, CDR1 is MNHEY and CDR2 SMNVEV (reference sequence). In DNA, the CDR3 is TGTGCCAGCGGAACCGGGACACTTCCCTACGAGCAGTACTTC. Encoded protein: CASGTGTLPYEQYF.

The J gene is TRBJ2-5, the V gene TRBV11-2; TRBD2 matches at 8 bases. CDR1 and CDR2 from the germline V gene are SGHAT and FQNNGV. The V and J ends lost 0 bases and 3 bases, in that order; junction bases with no gene match: 0. The CDR3 runs to 14 residues. The CDR3: CASSLELAEETQYF. CDR3 coding DNA: TGTGCCAGCAGCTTAGAACTAGCGGAAGAGACCCAGTACTTC.